Many counts were recorded for the clone carrying this T cell receptor beta chain. The iRepertoire nested amplicon-rescue multiplex PCR amplified TCR alpha and beta CDR3s from RNA. TCRdb ran MiXCR on the multiplex PCR reads and lists one entry per CDR3 protein. The sample yields around 390,000 distinct CDR3 sequences, 41% seen once. These data come from a study of glioma-infiltrating T cells. Study details: Before surgery, glioma patients received dexamethasone for at most six days.

The germline CDR1 and CDR2 sequences are MNHNS and SASEGT. The CDR3 loop spans 12 amino acids. V gave up 7 bases and J gave up 9 bases, with 16 bases separating them. The J gene is TRBJ2-7, the V gene TRBV6-1, with D possibly TRBD1 on 6 matching bases. The sequenced sample was glioma tissue, nonneoplastic brain tissue, or PBMCs (not recorded which). The receptor was isolated from a human donor with low-grade glioma or glioblastoma, undergoing nonglioma brain surgery, or in good health (not recorded which). The CDR3 nucleotides are TGTGCCAGCACCTTCTACAGGGACCCGCAGTACTTC. This codes for CASTFYRDPQYF.